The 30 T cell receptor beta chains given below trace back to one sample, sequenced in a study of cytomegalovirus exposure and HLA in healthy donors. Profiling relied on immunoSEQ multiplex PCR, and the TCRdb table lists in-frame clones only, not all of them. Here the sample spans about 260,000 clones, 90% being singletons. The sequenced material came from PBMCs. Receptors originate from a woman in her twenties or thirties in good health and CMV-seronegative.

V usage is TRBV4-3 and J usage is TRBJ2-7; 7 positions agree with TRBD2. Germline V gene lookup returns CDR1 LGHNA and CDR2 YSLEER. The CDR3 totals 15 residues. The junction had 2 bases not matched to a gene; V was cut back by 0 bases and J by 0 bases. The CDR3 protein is CASSQDGGSSYEQYF. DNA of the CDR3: TGCGCCAGCAGCCAAGATGGCGGGAGCTCCTACGAGCAGTACTTC.

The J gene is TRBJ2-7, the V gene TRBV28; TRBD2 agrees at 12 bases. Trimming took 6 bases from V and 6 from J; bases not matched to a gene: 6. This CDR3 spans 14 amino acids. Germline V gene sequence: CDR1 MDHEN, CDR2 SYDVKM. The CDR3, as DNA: TGTGCCAGCAGGAACCTAGCGGGAGGGCGCGAGCAGTACTTC. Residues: CASRNLAGGREQYF.

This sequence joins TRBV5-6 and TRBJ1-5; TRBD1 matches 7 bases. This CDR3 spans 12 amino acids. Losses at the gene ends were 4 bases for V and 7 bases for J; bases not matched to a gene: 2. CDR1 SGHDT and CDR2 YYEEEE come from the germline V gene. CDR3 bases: TGTGCCAGCAGCCCCAGGGGGCAGCCCCAGCATTTT. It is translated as CASSPRGQPQHF.

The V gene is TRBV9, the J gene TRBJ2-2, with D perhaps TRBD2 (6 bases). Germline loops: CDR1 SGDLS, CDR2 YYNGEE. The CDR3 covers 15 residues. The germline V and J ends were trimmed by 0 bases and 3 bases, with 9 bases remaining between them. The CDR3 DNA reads TGTGCCAGCAGCGTAGAACTAGCCTACACCGGGGAGCTGTTTTTT. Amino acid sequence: CASSVELAYTGELFF.

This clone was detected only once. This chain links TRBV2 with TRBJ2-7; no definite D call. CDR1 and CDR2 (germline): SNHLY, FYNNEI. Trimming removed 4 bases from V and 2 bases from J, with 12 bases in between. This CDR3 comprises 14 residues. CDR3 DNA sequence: TGTGCCAGCAGTGGCTTCTTTGGCGCCTACGAGCAGTACTTC. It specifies CASSGFFGAYEQYF.

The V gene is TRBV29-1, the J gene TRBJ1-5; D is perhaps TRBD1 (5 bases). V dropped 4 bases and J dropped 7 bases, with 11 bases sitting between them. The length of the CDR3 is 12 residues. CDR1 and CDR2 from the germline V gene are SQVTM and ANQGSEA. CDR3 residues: CSVVIPGQPQHF. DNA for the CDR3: TGCAGCGTTGTTATACCAGGGCAGCCCCAGCATTTT.

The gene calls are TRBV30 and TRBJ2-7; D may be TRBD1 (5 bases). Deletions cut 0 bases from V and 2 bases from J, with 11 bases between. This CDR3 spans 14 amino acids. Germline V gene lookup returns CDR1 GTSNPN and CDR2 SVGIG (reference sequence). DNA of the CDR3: TGTGCCTGGAGTGTTGAAGGGGCCCCCTACGAGCAGTACTTC. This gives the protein CAWSVEGAPYEQYF.

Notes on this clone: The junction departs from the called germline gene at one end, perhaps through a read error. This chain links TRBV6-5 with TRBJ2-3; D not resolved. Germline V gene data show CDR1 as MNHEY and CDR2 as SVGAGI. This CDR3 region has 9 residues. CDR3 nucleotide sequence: TGTGCCAGCAGGGGTATCGCCCTTTTT. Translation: CASRGIALF.

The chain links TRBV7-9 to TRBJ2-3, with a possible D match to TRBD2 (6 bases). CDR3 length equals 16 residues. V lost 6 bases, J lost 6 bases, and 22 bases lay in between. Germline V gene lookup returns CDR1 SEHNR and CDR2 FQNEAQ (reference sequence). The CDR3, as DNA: TGTGCCAGCAGTGCGGGCACGACCGGGACTTGGGATACGCAGTATTTT. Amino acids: CASSAGTTGTWDTQYF.

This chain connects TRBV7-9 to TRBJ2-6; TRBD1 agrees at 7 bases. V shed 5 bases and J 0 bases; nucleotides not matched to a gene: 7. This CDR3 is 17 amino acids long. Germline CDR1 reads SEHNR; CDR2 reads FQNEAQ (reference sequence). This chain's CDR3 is CASSPLGQTSGANVLTF. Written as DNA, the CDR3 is TGTGCCAGCAGCCCCCTGGGACAGACCTCTGGGGCCAACGTCCTGACTTTC.

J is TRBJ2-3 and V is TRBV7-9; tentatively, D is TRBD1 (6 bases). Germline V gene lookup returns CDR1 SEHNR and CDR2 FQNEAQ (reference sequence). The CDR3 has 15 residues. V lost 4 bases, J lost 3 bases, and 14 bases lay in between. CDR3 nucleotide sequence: TGTGCCAGCAGCTCCTGGGTCGGACAGACAGATACGCAGTATTTT. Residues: CASSSWVGQTDTQYF.

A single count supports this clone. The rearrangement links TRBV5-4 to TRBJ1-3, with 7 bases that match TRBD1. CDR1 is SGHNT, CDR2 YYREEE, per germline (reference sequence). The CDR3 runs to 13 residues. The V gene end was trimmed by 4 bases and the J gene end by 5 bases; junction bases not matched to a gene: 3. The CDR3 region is CASSRQGRNTIYF. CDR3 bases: TGTGCCAGCAGCCGACAGGGAAGAAACACCATATATTTT.

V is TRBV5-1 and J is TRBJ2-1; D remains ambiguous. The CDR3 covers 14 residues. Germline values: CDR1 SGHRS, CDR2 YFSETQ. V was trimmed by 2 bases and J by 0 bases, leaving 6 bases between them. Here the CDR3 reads CASSFLSSYNEQFF. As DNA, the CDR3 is TGCGCCAGCAGCTTCCTGAGCTCCTACAATGAGCAGTTCTTC.

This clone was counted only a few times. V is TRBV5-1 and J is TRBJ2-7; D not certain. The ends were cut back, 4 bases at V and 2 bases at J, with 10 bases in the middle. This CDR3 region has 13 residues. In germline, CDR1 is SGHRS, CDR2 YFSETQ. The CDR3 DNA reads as TGCGCCAGCAGCGTTATCGGAACCTACGAGCAGTACTTC. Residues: CASSVIGTYEQYF.

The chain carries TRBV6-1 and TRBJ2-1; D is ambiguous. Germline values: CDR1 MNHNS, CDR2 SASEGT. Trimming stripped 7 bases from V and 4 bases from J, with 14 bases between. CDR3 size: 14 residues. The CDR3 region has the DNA TGTGCCAGCACACGGTCGTCAGTGTACAATGAGCAGTTCTTC. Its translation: CASTRSSVYNEQFF.

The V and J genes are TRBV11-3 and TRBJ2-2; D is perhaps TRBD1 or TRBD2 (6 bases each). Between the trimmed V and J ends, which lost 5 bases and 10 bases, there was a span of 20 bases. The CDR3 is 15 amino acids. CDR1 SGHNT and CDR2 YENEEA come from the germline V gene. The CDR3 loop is CASSQEGGTSLELFF. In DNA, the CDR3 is TGTGCCAGCAGCCAAGAGGGGGGCACCTCCCTGGAGCTGTTTTTT. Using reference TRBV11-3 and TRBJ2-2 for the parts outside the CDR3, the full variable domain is EAGVVQSPRYKIIEKKQPVAFWCNPISGHNTLYWYLQNLGQGPELLIRYENEEAVDDSQLPKDRFSAERLKGVDSTLKIQPAELGDSAVYLCASSQEGGTSLELFFGEGSRLTVL.

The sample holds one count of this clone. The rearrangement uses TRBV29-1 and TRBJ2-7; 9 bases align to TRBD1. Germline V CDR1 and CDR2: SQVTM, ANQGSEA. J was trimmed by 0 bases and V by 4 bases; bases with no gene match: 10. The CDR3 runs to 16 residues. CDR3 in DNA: TGCAGCGTTGTTTGGCTGGAGACAGGGGGCTCCTACGAGCAGTACTTC. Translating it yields CSVVWLETGGSYEQYF.

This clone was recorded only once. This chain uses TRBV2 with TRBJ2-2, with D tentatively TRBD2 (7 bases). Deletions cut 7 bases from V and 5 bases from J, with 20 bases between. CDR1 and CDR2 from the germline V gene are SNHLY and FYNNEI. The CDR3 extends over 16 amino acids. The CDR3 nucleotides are TGTGCCAGCACCCTAAGGGGGAGGGAAGAAACCGGGGAGCTGTTTTTT. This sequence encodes CASTLRGREETGELFF. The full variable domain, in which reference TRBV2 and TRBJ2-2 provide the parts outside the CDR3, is EPEVTQTPSHQVTQMGQEVILRCVPISNHLYFYWYRQILGQKVEFLVSFYNNEISEKSEIFDDQFSVERPDGSNFTLKIRSTKLEDSAMYFCASTLRGREETGELFFGEGSRLTVL.

The CDR3 here is CASSPGISGANVLTF. CDR3 in DNA: TGTGCCAGCAGCCCAGGGATCTCTGGGGCCAACGTCCTGACTTTC. The genes are TRBV7-6 and TRBJ2-6; a possible D gene is TRBD1 (5 bases). The V and J ends lost 5 bases and 0 bases respectively, with 8 bases between them. The CDR3 is 15 amino acids. Germline V gene lookup returns CDR1 SGHVS and CDR2 FNYEAQ.

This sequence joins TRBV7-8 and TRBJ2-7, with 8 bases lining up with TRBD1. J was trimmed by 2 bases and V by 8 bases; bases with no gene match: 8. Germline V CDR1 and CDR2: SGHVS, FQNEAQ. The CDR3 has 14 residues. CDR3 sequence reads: CASGQGAFAYEQYF. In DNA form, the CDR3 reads TGTGCCAGCGGCCAGGGGGCTTTTGCCTACGAGCAGTACTTC.

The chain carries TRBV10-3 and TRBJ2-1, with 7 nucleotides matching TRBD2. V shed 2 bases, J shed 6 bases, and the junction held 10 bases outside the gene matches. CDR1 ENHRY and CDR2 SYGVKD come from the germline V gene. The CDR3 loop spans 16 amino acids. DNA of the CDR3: TGTGCCATCAGTGAGGCGTCTTCTAGCGGCCCCAATGAGCAGTTCTTC. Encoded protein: CAISEASSSGPNEQFF.

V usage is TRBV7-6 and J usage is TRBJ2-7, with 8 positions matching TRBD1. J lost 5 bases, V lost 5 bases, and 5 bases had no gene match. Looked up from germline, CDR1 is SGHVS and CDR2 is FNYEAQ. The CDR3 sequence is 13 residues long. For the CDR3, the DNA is TGTGCCAGCAGCGGACAGGGTCCAGACGAGCAGTACTTC. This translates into CASSGQGPDEQYF.

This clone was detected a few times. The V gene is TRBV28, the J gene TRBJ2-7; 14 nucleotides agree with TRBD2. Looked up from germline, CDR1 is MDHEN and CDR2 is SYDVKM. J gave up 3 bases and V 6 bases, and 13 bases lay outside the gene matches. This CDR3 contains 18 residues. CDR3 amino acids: CASSRGLAGGFSIYEQYF. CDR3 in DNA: TGTGCCAGCAGCCGAGGACTAGCGGGAGGATTCTCCATCTACGAGCAGTACTTC.

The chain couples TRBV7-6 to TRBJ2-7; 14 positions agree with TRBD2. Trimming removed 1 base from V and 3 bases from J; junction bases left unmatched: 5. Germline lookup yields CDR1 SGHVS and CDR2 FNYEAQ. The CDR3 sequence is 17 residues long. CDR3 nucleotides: TGTGCCAGCAGCTTAGTAGCTGGGACTAGCGGGAGCTACGAGCAGTACTTC. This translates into CASSLVAGTSGSYEQYF. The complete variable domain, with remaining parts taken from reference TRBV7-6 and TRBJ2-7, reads GAGVSQSPRYKVTKRGQDVALRCDPISGHVSLYWYRQALGQGPEFLTYFNYEAQQDKSGLPNDRFSAERPEGSISTLTIQRTEQRDSAMYRCASSLVAGTSGSYEQYFGPGTRLTVT.

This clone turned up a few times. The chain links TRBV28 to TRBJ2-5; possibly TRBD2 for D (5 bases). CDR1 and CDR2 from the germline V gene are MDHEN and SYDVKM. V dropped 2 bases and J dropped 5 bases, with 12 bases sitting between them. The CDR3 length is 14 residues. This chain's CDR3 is CASSLGLEAETQYF. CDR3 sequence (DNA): TGTGCCAGCAGTTTAGGCTTGGAGGCGGAGACCCAGTACTTC.

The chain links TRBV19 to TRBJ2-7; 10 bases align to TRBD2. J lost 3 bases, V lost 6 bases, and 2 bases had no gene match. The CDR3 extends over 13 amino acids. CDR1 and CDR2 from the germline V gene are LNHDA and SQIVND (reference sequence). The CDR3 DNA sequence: TGTGCCAGTAGGCCTAGCGGGAGCTACGAGCAGTACTTC. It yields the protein CASRPSGSYEQYF.

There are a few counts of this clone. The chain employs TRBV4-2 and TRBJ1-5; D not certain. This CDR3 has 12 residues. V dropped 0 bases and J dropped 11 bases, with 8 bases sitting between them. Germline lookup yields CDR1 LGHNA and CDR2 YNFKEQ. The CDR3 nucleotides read TGTGCCAGCAGCCAAGATGGCAATTCCCAGCATTTT. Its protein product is CASSQDGNSQHF.

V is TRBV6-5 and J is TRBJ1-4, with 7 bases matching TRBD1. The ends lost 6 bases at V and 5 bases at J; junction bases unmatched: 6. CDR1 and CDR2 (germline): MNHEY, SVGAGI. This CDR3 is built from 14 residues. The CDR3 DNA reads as TGTGCCAGCAGCACGACAGGGCTCAATGAAAAACTGTTTTTT. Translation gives CASSTTGLNEKLFF.

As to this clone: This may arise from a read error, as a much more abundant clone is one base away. DNA for the CDR3: TGTGCCAGCACCACAGGGTCTGGGGCCAACGTCCTGACTTTC. Encoded protein: CASTTGSGANVLTF. The rearrangement links TRBV6-5 to TRBJ2-6, with a possible D match to TRBD1 (6 bases). Germline CDR1 reads MNHEY; CDR2 reads SVGAGI. V lost 7 bases and J lost 1, with 8 bases in between. This CDR3 has 14 residues.

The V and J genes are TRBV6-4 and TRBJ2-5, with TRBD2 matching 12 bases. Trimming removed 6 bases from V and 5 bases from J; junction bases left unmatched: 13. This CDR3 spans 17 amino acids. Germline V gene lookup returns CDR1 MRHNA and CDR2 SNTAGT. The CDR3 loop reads CASRGTTSGRVRETQYF. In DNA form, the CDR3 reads TGTGCCAGCAGGGGAACGACTAGCGGGAGAGTTCGGGAGACCCAGTACTTC.